The following is a T cell receptor beta chain sequence with its context. As yet, its antigen is unknown. PCR was performed a second time for 7 to 11 cycles using a sample-barcoded 5' primer and a J-beta primer mix. TCRdb itself ran the 5' RACE reads through MiXCR, one entry per CDR3 protein. The table shows about 1,800,000 distinct CDR3 sequences, with 28% occurring only once. This record comes from a study of blood T cells in healthy people across ages. Healthy Caucasians from Russia aged roughly 6 to 100 served as donors. Staff drew around 10 milliliters of peripheral blood from each donor. General observations from the study: Diversity was higher, and naive CD4+ cells more numerous, in long-lived donors than in aged donors.

Trimming cost V 4 bases and J 10 bases, with 22 bases left between them. The CDR3 covers 15 residues. The sequence derives from a woman in her 30s in good health. Input material: blood. The chain couples TRBV12-3 or TRBV12-4 to TRBJ1-2, with D perhaps matching TRBD1 (5 bases). CDR3 DNA sequence: TGTGCCAGCAGTTCCCATGAGGAGGGGAAGGTTGACTACACCTTC. This translates into CASSSHEEGKVDYTF.